A selection of T cell receptor beta chains follows, all from one sample in a study of beta chain features in type 1 diabetes. Profiled with immunoSEQ multiplex PCR; TCRdb holds only in-frame clones, not every one. The table shows about 240,000 clones, with approximately 14% occurring only once. Sequenced: naive CD4+ T cells from blood. These receptors were collected from a man under 40 with type 1 diabetes. Both conserved end residues are part of each CDR3. A D gene is named only where the DNA matches it firmly. The size field is filled for only some rows; it gives once, few, many or a size class.

D: TRBD2
V: TRBV6-4
J: TRBJ2-1
size: NA
CDR3: CASSATSVAYNEQFF
DNA: TGTGCCAGCAGTGCAACTAGCGTCGCCTACAATGAGCAGTTCTTC

D: TRBD2
V: TRBV5-1
J: TRBJ2-3
size: NA
CDR3: CASSLLDGLASDTQYF
DNA: TGCGCCAGCAGCTTGCTTGACGGACTAGCGTCTGATACGCAGTATTTT

D: NA
V: TRBV15
J: TRBJ1-1
size: NA
CDR3: CATSRERATEAFF
DNA: TGTGCCACCAGCAGAGAACGAGCCACTGAAGCTTTCTTT

D: NA
V: TRBV4-1
J: TRBJ1-5
size: few
CDR3: CASSQGQSSNQPQHF
DNA: TGCGCCAGCAGCCAAGGACAGAGTAGCAATCAGCCCCAGCATTTT

D: NA
V: TRBV14
J: TRBJ2-7
size: few
CDR3: CASSRGHNYEQYF
DNA: TGTGCCAGCAGCCGCGGACACAACTACGAGCAGTACTTC

D: TRBD1
V: TRBV29-1
J: TRBJ2-7
size: few
CDR3: CSVATGGYEQYF
DNA: TGCAGCGTTGCGACAGGGGGCTACGAGCAGTACTTC

D: TRBD1
V: TRBV4-1
J: TRBJ2-5
size: NA
CDR3: CASSQDLGTGTWGETQYF
DNA: TGCGCCAGCAGCCAAGATCTAGGGACAGGGACGTGGGGAGAGACCCAGTACTTC

D: NA
V: TRBV5-1
J: TRBJ1-1
size: NA
CDR3: CASREGTEAFF
DNA: TGCGCCAGCAGGGAGGGTACTGAAGCTTTCTTT

D: NA
V: TRBV4-1
J: TRBJ2-7
size: few
CDR3: CASSQNRGGEQYF
DNA: TGCGCCAGCAGCCAAAACAGGGGGGGCGAGCAGTACTTC

D: NA
V: TRBV11-2
J: TRBJ2-5
size: few
CDR3: CASSLDLTKETQYF
DNA: TGTGCCAGCAGCTTGGACTTAACAAAAGAGACCCAGTACTTC

D: NA
V: TRBV27
J: TRBJ2-5
size: NA
CDR3: CASSLSHTGITETQYF
DNA: TGTGCCAGCAGTTTATCCCACACAGGGATAACGGAGACCCAGTACTTC